The 28 T cell receptor beta chains below were found in one sample sequenced in a study of OX40 agonist ivuxolimab in advanced cancers. Sequencing used immunoSEQ multiplex PCR; TCRdb keeps in-frame clones, though not all of them. Here the sample spans roughly 100,000 clones, about 96% being singletons. The source was CD4+ or CD8+ T cells sorted from blood, collected in a trial of the OX40 agonist ivuxolimab. Every receptor here comes from an adult with an advanced solid tumor such as melanoma, head and neck, liver or kidney cancer.

In DNA, the CDR3 is TGTGCCAGCTCACCCAACTCCTACGAGCAGTACTTC. This sequence encodes CASSPNSYEQYF. This chain uses TRBV18 with TRBJ2-7, with D hard to call. CDR3 length equals 12 residues. Germline lookup yields CDR1 KGHSH and CDR2 LQKENI. V lost 3 bases and J 0 bases, leaving 3 bases between the germline ends.

V usage is TRBV27 and J usage is TRBJ2-7, with 7 bases matching TRBD2. V was clipped by 3 bases and J by 5 bases; unmatched bases: 4. The V gene's germline CDR1 is MNHEY and CDR2 SMNVEV (reference sequence). The CDR3 has 13 amino acids. The CDR3 DNA follows: TGTGCCAGCAGTTTGGGGCGGGGGAACGAGCAGTACTTC. Translation: CASSLGRGNEQYF.

The chain is built from TRBV19 and TRBJ1-1; D gene unclear. Germline CDR1 reads LNHDA; CDR2 reads SQIVND (reference sequence). The CDR3 loop spans 14 amino acids. V was cut by 7 bases and J by 1 base, with 13 bases left in between. The DNA of the CDR3 is TGTGCCAGTACCCCTTCAGTAAGGAACACTGAAGCTTTCTTT. It translates to CASTPSVRNTEAFF.

The chain joins TRBV10-2 to TRBJ2-7; 9 nucleotides match TRBD1. CDR1 WSHSY and CDR2 SAAADI come from the germline V gene. This CDR3 has 15 residues. J gave up 0 bases and V 6 bases, and 6 bases lay outside the gene matches. CDR3 protein: CASSPGTGISYEQYF. The CDR3 region has the DNA TGCGCCAGCAGCCCCGGGACAGGGATCTCCTACGAGCAGTACTTC.

The rearrangement joins TRBV4-2 to TRBJ2-7; no clear D. Between the trimmed V and J ends, which lost 3 bases and 3 bases, there was a span of 15 bases. The germline gives CDR1 LGHNA, CDR2 YNFKEQ. This CDR3 has 15 amino acids. CDR3 region: CASSQEGRANYEQYF. The CDR3 DNA reads TGTGCCAGCAGCCAGGAAGGACGGGCGAACTACGAGCAGTACTTC.

The chain couples TRBV6-5 to TRBJ2-3; D ambiguous. Germline CDR1 is MNHEY and CDR2 is SVGAGI. V gave up 6 bases and J gave up 3 bases, with 7 bases separating them. The CDR3 covers 12 residues. CDR3 bases: TGTGCCAGCAGAACGCGAACAGATACGCAGTATTTT. Its translation: CASRTRTDTQYF.

The CDR3 DNA is TGTGCCAGTAGCCGACAGGGCCTTAGCAATGAGCAGTTCTTC. Residues: CASSRQGLSNEQFF. The chain recombines TRBV19 with TRBJ2-1, with 7 bases lining up with TRBD1. There are 14 residues in the CDR3. J was trimmed by 6 bases and V by 6 bases; bases with no gene match: 8. The V gene's germline CDR1 is LNHDA and CDR2 SQIVND (reference sequence).

This chain connects TRBV28 to TRBJ2-7; D uncertain. Germline CDR1 and CDR2: MDHEN and SYDVKM. With 1 base removed from V and 0 bases from J, the gap between germline ends came to 13 bases. This CDR3 region has 16 residues. Here the CDR3 DNA reads TGTGCCAGCAGTTTATTTGTACCGTCTAGCTCCTACGAGCAGTACTTC. Translation: CASSLFVPSSSYEQYF.

The rearrangement links TRBV28 to TRBJ2-2; 8 bases are shared with TRBD1. Germline values: CDR1 MDHEN, CDR2 SYDVKM. V lost 8 bases and J lost 6; bases outside the gene matches: 8. This CDR3 is 14 amino acids long. The CDR3 here is CASVGDRGSGELFF. CDR3 coding DNA: TGTGCCAGCGTCGGCGACAGGGGTTCCGGGGAGCTGTTTTTT. The full variable domain, in which reference TRBV28 and TRBJ2-2 provide the parts outside the CDR3, is DVKVTQSSRYLVKRTGEKVFLECVQDMDHENMFWYRQDPGLGLRLIYFSYDVKMKEKGDIPEGYSVSREKKERFSLILESASTNQTSMYLCASVGDRGSGELFFGEGSRLTVL.

This clone was found once. The J gene is TRBJ2-5, the V gene TRBV4-2, with TRBD2 matching 10 bases. CDR1 LGHNA and CDR2 YNFKEQ come from the germline V gene. This CDR3 is 15 amino acids long. V dropped 1 base and J dropped 5; count of bases not matched to a gene: 4. CDR3 protein: CASSQASGRLETQYF. Written as DNA, the CDR3 is TGTGCCAGCAGCCAAGCTAGCGGGAGACTCGAGACCCAGTACTTC.

The chain joins TRBV28 to TRBJ2-5, with 9 bases aligning to TRBD2. After removal of 3 bases from V and 4 bases from J, the junction contained 6 bases not matched to a gene. The CDR3 covers 15 residues. The germline CDR1 and CDR2 sequences are MDHEN and SYDVKM. The CDR3 here is CASSFRRGGPETQYF. CDR3 coding DNA: TGTGCCAGCAGTTTTAGGCGGGGGGGGCCAGAGACCCAGTACTTC.

CDR3: CASSLEAANTEAFF. Here the CDR3 DNA reads TGTGCCAGCAGCTTAGAAGCAGCCAACACTGAAGCTTTCTTT. The rearrangement links TRBV7-6 to TRBJ1-1; D unresolved. This CDR3 is built from 14 residues. Germline CDR1 and CDR2: SGHVS and FNYEAQ. The V gene lost 1 base and the J gene lost 2 bases, with 8 bases spanning the gap. The variable domain in full, completed from reference TRBV7-6 and TRBJ1-1, reads GAGVSQSPRYKVTKRGQDVALRCDPISGHVSLYWYRQALGQGPEFLTYFNYEAQQDKSGLPNDRFSAERPEGSISTLTIQRTEQRDSAMYRCASSLEAANTEAFFGQGTRLTVV.

The rearrangement uses TRBV5-1 and TRBJ1-1; D gene uncertain. This CDR3 region has 14 residues. The V end was cut by 1 base, the J end by 11 bases, with 18 bases between. CDR1 is SGHRS and CDR2 is YFSETQ in the germline V gene. CDR3 DNA: TGCGCCAGCAGCTTGCCCACAGACACCCAGGAGGCTTTCTTT. Its translation is CASSLPTDTQEAFF. Together with reference TRBV5-1 and TRBJ1-1, the CDR3 gives the full variable domain: KAGVTQTPRYLIKTRGQQVTLSCSPISGHRSVSWYQQTPGQGLQFLFEYFSETQRNKGNFPGRFSGRQFSNSRSEMNVSTLELGDSALYLCASSLPTDTQEAFFGQGTRLTVV.

This clone was detected once. The rearrangement links TRBV7-9 to TRBJ2-1; D tentatively reads TRBD1 or TRBD2 (5 bases each). Germline CDR1 is SEHNR and CDR2 is FQNEAQ (reference sequence). This CDR3 contains 15 residues. V was pared by 5 bases and J by 5 bases, with 16 bases between. CDR3 residues: CASSTPGPPNNEQFF. As DNA, the CDR3 is TGTGCCAGCAGCACCCCGGGACCCCCGAACAATGAGCAGTTCTTC.

V gene TRBV27 combines with J gene TRBJ2-7; no reliable D call. Germline CDR1 reads MNHEY; CDR2 reads SMNVEV (reference sequence). Trimming took 7 bases from V and 7 from J, leaving 14 bases between them. The CDR3 runs to 12 residues. CDR3 bases: TGTGCCAGCACTACTCCCACTGGGGAGCAGTACTTC. Residues: CASTTPTGEQYF.

The chain combines TRBV5-6 with TRBJ1-1; 7 bases line up with TRBD1. Per the germline V gene, CDR1 is SGHDT and CDR2 is YYEEEE. The V gene end was trimmed by 4 bases and the J gene end by 8 bases; junction bases not matched to a gene: 5. This CDR3 spans 12 amino acids. CDR3 residues: CASSDRDLEAFF. CDR3 bases: TGTGCCAGCAGCGACAGGGATCTGGAAGCTTTCTTT.

The CDR3 DNA is TGCGCCAGCAGCCAAGATATTGGCAGCAGCTCCTACGAGCAGTACTTC. Translated: CASSQDIGSSSYEQYF. The gene calls are TRBV4-3 and TRBJ2-7, with unresolved D. The CDR3 is 16 amino acids. Trimming stripped 0 bases from V and 0 bases from J, with 12 bases between. CDR1 is LGHNA and CDR2 is YSLEER in the germline V gene.

The chain is built from TRBV19 and TRBJ1-3; D is perhaps TRBD1 (5 bases). With 2 bases removed from V and 4 bases from J, the gap between germline ends came to 9 bases. Germline values: CDR1 LNHDA, CDR2 SQIVND (reference sequence). The CDR3 sequence is 14 residues long. CDR3 sequence: CASSIPGVGNTIYF. CDR3 nucleotides: TGTGCCAGTAGTATACCGGGGGTCGGAAACACCATATATTTT.

The chain has TRBV7-8 and TRBJ1-1; D uncertain. This CDR3 is 17 amino acids long. Between the trimmed V and J ends, which lost 6 bases and 0 bases, there was a span of 20 bases. Germline V gives CDR1 SGHVS, CDR2 FQNEAQ. CDR3 residues: CASRELYITDMNTEAFF. CDR3 nucleotides: TGTGCCAGCAGAGAGCTCTACATTACAGACATGAACACTGAAGCTTTCTTT.

The chain is built from TRBV19 and TRBJ1-2, with 8 positions matching TRBD1. This CDR3 has 13 amino acids. In germline, CDR1 is LNHDA, CDR2 SQIVND (reference sequence). The V and J ends lost 6 bases and 7 bases, in that order; junction bases with no gene match: 7. CDR3 residues: CASSHGTGFGYTF. The CDR3 coding sequence is TGTGCCAGTAGCCACGGGACAGGTTTTGGCTACACCTTC.

The rearrangement joins TRBV11-2 to TRBJ2-5; D unclear. Germline loops: CDR1 SGHAT, CDR2 FQNNGV. The CDR3 is 15 amino acids. V lost 3 bases and J lost 4, with 15 bases in between. CDR3 amino acids: CASSFALQFPETQYF. The CDR3 DNA reads TGTGCCAGCAGCTTTGCCCTACAGTTCCCAGAGACCCAGTACTTC. Using reference TRBV11-2 and TRBJ2-5 for the parts outside the CDR3, the full variable domain is EAGVAQSPRYKIIEKRQSVAFWCNPISGHATLYWYQQILGQGPKLLIQFQNNGVVDDSQLPKDRFSAERLKGVDSTLKIQPAKLEDSAVYLCASSFALQFPETQYFGPGTRLLVL.

The chain carries TRBV7-2 and TRBJ1-1; D is unresolved. The CDR3 loop spans 14 amino acids. The germline CDR1 and CDR2 sequences are SGHTA and FQGNSA. Trimming stripped 2 bases from V and 0 bases from J, with 7 bases between. The chain's CDR3 is CASSLNSMNTEAFF. The CDR3 DNA is TGTGCCAGCAGCTTAAACAGCATGAACACTGAAGCTTTCTTT.

This clone occurred once. This chain uses TRBV6-5 with TRBJ1-1; perhaps TRBD1 as D (5 bases). Looked up from germline, CDR1 is MNHEY and CDR2 is SVGAGI. The CDR3 has 13 residues. The V end lost 4 bases, the J end lost 0 bases, and 6 bases lay between the germline ends. The CDR3 spells CASSWTLNTEAFF. CDR3 bases: TGTGCCAGCAGTTGGACACTGAACACTGAAGCTTTCTTT.

This chain links TRBV27 with TRBJ2-7; 14 bases are a match to TRBD2. CDR1 and CDR2 (germline): MNHEY, SMNVEV (reference sequence). This CDR3 has 17 residues. Trimming removed 3 bases from V and 5 bases from J; junction bases left unmatched: 9. The CDR3 sequence is CASSFTRTSGRSHEQYF. CDR3 DNA: TGTGCCAGCAGTTTTACCAGGACTAGCGGGAGGTCCCACGAGCAGTACTTC.

The V gene is TRBV14, the J gene TRBJ2-3; 11 positions agree with TRBD2. The germline V gene encodes CDR1 SGHDN and CDR2 FVKESK. The CDR3 is 16 amino acids. The V and J ends lost 4 bases and 3 bases, in that order; junction bases with no gene match: 6. In DNA form, the CDR3 reads TGTGCCAGCAGCCTTATAGCGGGAGGGCGTACAGATACGCAGTATTTT. Translation: CASSLIAGGRTDTQYF.

The J gene is TRBJ2-2, the V gene TRBV7-3, with D possibly TRBD2 on 6 matching bases. This CDR3 spans 16 amino acids. CDR1 and CDR2 (germline): SGHTA, FQGTGA. The ends were cut back, 4 bases at V and 0 bases at J, with 12 bases in the middle. The CDR3 loop is CASSSMEGSNTGELFF. Here the CDR3 DNA reads TGTGCCAGCAGCTCCATGGAGGGATCGAACACCGGGGAGCTGTTTTTT.

The DNA for the CDR3 is TGTGCCAGCTTTTCCTTCTCTCCGGACTCCTACAATGAGCAGTTCTTC. Its protein product is CASFSFSPDSYNEQFF. This sequence joins TRBV27 and TRBJ2-1; no definite D call. Trimming stripped 8 bases from V and 0 bases from J, with 17 bases between. The CDR3 length is 16 residues. Germline CDR1 and CDR2: MNHEY and SMNVEV (reference sequence).

The chain carries TRBV6-5 and TRBJ2-1, with no clear D. V was shortened by 0 bases and J by 7 bases, with 7 bases between the two germline ends. The CDR3 totals 13 residues. CDR1 is MNHEY, CDR2 SVGAGI, per germline. The CDR3 DNA sequence: TGTGCCAGCAGTTACTCGAACGCTAATGAGCAGTTCTTC. It codes for CASSYSNANEQFF.